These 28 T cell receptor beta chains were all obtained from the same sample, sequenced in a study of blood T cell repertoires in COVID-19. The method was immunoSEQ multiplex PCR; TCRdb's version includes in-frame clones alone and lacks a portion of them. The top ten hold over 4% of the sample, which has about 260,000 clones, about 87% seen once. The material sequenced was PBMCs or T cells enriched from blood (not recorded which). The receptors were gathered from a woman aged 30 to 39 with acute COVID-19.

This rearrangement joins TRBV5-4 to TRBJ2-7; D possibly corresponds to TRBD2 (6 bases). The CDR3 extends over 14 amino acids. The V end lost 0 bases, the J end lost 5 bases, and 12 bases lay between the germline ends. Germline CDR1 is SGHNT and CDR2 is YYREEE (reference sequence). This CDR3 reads CASSLGSGFDEQYF. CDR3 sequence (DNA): TGTGCCAGCAGCTTGGGGAGCGGGTTCGACGAGCAGTACTTC. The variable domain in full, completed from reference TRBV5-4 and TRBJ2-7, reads ETGVTQSPTHLIKTRGQQVTLRCSSQSGHNTVSWYQQALGQGPQFIFQYYREEENGRGNFPPRFSGLQFPNYSSELNVNALELDDSALYLCASSLGSGFDEQYFGPGTRLTVT.

CDR3 sequence: CASRVSLGQSYEQYF. DNA of the CDR3: TGTGCCAGCAGAGTCTCCTTGGGACAGTCCTACGAGCAGTACTTC. This rearrangement joins TRBV28 to TRBJ2-7; TRBD1 aligns across 7 bases. Germline CDR1 reads MDHEN; CDR2 reads SYDVKM. CDR3 length: 15 amino acids. V lost 6 bases to trimming and J lost 1 base; unmatched junction nucleotides: 9.

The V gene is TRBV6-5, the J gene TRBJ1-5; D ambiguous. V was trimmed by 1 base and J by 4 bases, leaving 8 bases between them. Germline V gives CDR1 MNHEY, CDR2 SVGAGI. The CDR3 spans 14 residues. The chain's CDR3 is CASSYYSVNQPQHF. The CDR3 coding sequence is TGTGCCAGCAGTTACTATTCGGTAAATCAGCCCCAGCATTTT.

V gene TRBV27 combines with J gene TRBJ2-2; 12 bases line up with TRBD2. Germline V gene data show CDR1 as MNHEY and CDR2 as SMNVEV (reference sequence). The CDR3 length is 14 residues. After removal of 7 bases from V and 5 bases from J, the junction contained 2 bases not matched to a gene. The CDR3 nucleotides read TGTGCCAGCAATGGACTAGCGGGGACCGGGGAGCTGTTTTTT. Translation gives CASNGLAGTGELFF.

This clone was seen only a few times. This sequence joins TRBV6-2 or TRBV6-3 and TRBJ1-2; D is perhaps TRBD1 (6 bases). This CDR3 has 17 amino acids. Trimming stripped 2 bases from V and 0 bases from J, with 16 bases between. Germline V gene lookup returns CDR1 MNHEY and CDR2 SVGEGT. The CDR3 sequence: CASSYPGHGRSNYGYTF. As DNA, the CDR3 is TGTGCCAGCAGTTACCCGGGACACGGAAGGTCTAACTATGGCTACACCTTC.

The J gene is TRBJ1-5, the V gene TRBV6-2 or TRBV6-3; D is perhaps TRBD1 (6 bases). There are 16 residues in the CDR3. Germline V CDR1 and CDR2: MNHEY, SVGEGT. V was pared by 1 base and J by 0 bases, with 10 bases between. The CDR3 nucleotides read TGTGCCAGCAGTTACTGGGGACAAGATAGCAATCAGCCCCAGCATTTT. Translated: CASSYWGQDSNQPQHF.

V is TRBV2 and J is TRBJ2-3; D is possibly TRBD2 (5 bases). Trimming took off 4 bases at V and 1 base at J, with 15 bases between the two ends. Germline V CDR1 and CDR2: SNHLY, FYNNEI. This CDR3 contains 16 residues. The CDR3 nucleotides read TGTGCCAGCAGTGGGGAGAATCAAGTCCGCACAGATACGCAGTATTTT. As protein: CASSGENQVRTDTQYF. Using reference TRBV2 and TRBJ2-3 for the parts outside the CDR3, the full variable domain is EPEVTQTPSHQVTQMGQEVILRCVPISNHLYFYWYRQILGQKVEFLVSFYNNEISEKSEIFDDQFSVERPDGSNFTLKIRSTKLEDSAMYFCASSGENQVRTDTQYFGPGTRLTVL.

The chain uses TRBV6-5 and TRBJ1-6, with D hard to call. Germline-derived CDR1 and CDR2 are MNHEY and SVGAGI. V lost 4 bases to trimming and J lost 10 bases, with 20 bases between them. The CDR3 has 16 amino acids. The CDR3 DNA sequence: TGTGCCAGCAGTTCCTCGGCGGCCGCCTCGGGATCACCCCTCCACTTT. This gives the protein CASSSSAAASGSPLHF.

CDR3 sequence: CATASLLYGTGELFF. CDR3 coding DNA: TGTGCCACTGCTAGTCTGCTATATGGGACCGGGGAGCTGTTTTTT. The chain links TRBV2 to TRBJ2-2; D unresolved. CDR1 SNHLY and CDR2 FYNNEI come from the germline V gene. V was clipped by 10 bases and J by 5 bases, with 20 bases between them. CDR3 length: 15 residues.

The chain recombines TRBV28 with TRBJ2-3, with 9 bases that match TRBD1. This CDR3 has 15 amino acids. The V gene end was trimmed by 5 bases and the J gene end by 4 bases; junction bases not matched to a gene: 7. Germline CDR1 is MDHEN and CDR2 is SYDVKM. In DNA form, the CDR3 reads TGTGCCAGCAGTCCACCGACAGGGGGGGCAGATACGCAGTATTTT. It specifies CASSPPTGGADTQYF.

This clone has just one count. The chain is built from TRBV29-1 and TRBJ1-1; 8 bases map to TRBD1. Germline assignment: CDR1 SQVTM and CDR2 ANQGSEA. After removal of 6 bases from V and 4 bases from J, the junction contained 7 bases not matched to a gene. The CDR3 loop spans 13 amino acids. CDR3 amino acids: CSVSQGAGTEAFF. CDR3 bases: TGCAGCGTCTCCCAGGGGGCAGGCACTGAAGCTTTCTTT.

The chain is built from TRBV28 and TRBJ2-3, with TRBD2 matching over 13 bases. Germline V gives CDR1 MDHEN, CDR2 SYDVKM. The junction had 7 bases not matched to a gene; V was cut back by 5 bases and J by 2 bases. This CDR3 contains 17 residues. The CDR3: CASSGQGLAGFTDTQYF. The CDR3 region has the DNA TGTGCCAGCAGTGGACAGGGACTAGCGGGATTCACAGATACGCAGTATTTT.

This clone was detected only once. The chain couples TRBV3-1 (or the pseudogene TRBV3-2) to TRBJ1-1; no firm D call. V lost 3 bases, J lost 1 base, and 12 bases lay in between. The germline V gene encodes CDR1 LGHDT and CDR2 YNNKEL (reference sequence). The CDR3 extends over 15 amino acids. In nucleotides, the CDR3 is TGTGCCAGCAGCCAGATGGCCCACCAGAACACTGAAGCTTTCTTT. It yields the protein CASSQMAHQNTEAFF.

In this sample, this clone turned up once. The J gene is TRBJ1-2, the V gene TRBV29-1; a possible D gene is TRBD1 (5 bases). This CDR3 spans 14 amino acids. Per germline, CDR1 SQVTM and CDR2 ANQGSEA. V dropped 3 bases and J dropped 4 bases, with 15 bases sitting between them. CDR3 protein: CSVEGGVVPYGYTF. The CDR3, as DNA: TGCAGCGTTGAGGGGGGGGTAGTACCCTATGGCTACACCTTC.

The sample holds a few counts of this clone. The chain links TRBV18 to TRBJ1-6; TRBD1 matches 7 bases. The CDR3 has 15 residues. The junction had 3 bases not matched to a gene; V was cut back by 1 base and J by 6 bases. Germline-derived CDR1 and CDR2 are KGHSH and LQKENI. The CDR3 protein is CASSPRQGVNSPLHF. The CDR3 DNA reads TGTGCCAGCTCACCACGGCAGGGGGTTAATTCACCCCTCCACTTT.

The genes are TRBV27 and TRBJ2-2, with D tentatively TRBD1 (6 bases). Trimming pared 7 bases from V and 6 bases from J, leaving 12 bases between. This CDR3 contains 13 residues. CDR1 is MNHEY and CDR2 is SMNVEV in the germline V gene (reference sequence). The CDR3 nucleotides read TGTGCCAGCACCCCAGGGGTGGCCGGGGAGCTGTTTTTT. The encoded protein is CASTPGVAGELFF.

In DNA form, the CDR3 reads TGCGCCAGCAGCTCCGGACTAGCGGGAGGAACGAACACCGGGGAGCTGTTTTTT. Protein: CASSSGLAGGTNTGELFF. This sequence joins TRBV4-1 and TRBJ2-2; 14 bases match TRBD2. The CDR3 consists of 18 residues. CDR1 is MGHRA and CDR2 is YSYEKL in the germline V gene. V shed 5 bases and J 0 bases; nucleotides not matched to a gene: 5.

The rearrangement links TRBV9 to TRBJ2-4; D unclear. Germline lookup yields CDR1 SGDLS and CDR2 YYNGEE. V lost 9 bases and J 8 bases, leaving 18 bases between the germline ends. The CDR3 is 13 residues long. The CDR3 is CATMTIYLDIQYF. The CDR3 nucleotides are TGTGCCACCATGACCATTTATCTAGACATTCAGTACTTC.

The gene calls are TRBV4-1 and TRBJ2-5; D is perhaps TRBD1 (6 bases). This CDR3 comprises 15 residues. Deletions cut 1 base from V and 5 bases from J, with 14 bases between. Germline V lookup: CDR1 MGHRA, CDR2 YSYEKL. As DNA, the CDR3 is TGCGCCAGCAGCCAAGGTAGCAGGGGACGGGAGACCCAGTACTTC. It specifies CASSQGSRGRETQYF.

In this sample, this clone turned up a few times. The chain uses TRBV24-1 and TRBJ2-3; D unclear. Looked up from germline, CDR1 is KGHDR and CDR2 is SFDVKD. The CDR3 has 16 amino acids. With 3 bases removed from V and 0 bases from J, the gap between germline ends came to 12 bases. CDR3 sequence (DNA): TGTGCCACCAGTGATCCCGGGTCTCAGAGCACAGATACGCAGTATTTT. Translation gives CATSDPGSQSTDTQYF.

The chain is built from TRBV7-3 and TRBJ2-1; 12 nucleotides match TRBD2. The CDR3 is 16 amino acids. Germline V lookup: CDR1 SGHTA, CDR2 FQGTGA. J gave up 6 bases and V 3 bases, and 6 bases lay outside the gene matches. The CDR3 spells CASSFGLAGGGNEQFF. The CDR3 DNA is TGTGCCAGCAGCTTTGGCCTAGCGGGAGGGGGCAATGAGCAGTTCTTC.

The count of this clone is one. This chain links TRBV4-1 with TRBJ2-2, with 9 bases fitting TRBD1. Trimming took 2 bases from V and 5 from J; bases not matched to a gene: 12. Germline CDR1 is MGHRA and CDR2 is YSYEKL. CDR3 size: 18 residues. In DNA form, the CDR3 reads TGCGCCAGCAGCCAATTGGTAACAGGGGGCGCGAGGACCGGGGAGCTGTTTTTT. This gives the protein CASSQLVTGGARTGELFF.

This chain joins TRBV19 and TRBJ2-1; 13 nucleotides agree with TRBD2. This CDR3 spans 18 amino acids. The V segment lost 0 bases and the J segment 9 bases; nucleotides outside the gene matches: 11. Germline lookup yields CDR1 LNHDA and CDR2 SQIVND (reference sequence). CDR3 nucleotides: TGTGCCAGTAGTATAGATATTAGGGGACTAGCGGGAAAGAGTGAGCAGTTCTTC. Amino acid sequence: CASSIDIRGLAGKSEQFF.

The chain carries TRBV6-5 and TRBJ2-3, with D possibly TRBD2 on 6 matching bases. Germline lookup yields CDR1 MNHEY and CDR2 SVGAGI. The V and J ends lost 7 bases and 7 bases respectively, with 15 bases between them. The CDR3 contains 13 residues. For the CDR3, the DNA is TGTGCCAGCACCAACGGAGGGCGAAATACGCAGTATTTT. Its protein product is CASTNGGRNTQYF.

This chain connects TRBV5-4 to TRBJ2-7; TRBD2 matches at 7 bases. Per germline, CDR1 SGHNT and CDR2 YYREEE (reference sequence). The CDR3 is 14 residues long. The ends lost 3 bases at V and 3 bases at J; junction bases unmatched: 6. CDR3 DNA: TGTGCCAGCAGCTCGATGACTAGCATCTACGAGCAGTACTTC. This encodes CASSSMTSIYEQYF.

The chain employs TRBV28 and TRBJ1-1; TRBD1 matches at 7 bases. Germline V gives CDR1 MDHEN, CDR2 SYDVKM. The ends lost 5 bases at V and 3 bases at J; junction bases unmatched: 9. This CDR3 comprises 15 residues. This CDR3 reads CASSLTGTADTEAFF. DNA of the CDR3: TGTGCCAGCAGTCTCACCGGGACAGCTGACACTGAAGCTTTCTTT. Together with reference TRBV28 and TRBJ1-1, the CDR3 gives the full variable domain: DVKVTQSSRYLVKRTGEKVFLECVQDMDHENMFWYRQDPGLGLRLIYFSYDVKMKEKGDIPEGYSVSREKKERFSLILESASTNQTSMYLCASSLTGTADTEAFFGQGTRLTVV.

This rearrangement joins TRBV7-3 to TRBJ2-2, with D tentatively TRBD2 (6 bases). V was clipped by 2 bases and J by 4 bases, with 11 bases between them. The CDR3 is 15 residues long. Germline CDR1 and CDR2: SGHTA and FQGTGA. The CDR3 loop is CASSLGRGTTGELFF. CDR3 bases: TGTGCCAGCAGCTTAGGTCGGGGGACCACCGGGGAGCTGTTTTTT.

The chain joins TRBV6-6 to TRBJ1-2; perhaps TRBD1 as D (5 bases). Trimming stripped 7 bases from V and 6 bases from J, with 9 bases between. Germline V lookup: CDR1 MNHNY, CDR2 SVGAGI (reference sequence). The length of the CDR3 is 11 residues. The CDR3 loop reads CASTTGDGYTF. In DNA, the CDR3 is TGTGCCAGCACCACAGGAGATGGCTACACCTTC.